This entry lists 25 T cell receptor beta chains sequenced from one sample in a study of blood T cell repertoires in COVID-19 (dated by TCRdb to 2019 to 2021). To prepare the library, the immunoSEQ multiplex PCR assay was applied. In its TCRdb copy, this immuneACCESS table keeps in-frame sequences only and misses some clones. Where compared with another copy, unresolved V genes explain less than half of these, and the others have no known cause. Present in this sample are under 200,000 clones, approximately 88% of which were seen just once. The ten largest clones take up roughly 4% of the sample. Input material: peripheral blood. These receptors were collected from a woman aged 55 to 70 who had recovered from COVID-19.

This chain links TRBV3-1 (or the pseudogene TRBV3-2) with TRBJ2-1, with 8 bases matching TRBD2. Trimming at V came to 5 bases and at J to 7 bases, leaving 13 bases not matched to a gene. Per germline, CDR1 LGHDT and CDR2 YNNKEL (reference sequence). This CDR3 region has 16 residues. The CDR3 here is CASSNPTGGARNEQFF. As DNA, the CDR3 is TGTGCCAGCAGCAACCCCACCGGGGGGGCTAGGAATGAGCAGTTCTTC.

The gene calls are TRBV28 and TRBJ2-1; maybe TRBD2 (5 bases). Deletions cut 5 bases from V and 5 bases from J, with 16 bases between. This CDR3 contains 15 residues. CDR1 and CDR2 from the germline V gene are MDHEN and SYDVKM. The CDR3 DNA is TGTGCCAGCAGTCCCCGCCGAGGGCTGGACAATGAGCAGTTCTTC. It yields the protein CASSPRRGLDNEQFF.

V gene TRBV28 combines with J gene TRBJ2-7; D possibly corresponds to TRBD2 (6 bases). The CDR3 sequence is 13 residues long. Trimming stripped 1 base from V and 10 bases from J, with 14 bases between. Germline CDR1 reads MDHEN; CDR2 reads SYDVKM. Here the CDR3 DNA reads TGTGCCAGCAGTTTATACCCCTTGGGGGGACAGTACTTC. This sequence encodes CASSLYPLGGQYF.

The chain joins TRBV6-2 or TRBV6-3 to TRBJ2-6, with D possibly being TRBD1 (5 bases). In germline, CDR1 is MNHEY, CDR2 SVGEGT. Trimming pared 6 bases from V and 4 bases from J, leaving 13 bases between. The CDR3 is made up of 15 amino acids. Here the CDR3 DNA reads TGTGCCAGCAGCACTGCTGGGGCCGGGGCCAACGTCCTGACTTTC. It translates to CASSTAGAGANVLTF.

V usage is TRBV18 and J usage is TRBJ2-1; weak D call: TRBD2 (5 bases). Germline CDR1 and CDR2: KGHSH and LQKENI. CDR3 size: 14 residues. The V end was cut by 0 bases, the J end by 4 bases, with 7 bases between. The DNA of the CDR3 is TGTGCCAGCTCACCACCGAGCGGTTACAATGAGCAGTTCTTC. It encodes CASSPPSGYNEQFF.

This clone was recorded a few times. The CDR3 DNA reads TGTGCCAGACGAAGGACACCCAGTGGGACCGGGGAGCTGTTTTTT. It codes for CARRRTPSGTGELFF. This chain connects TRBV2 to TRBJ2-2; tentatively, D is TRBD1 (5 bases). Germline CDR1 reads SNHLY; CDR2 reads FYNNEI. The CDR3 runs to 15 residues. Trimming shortened V by 9 bases and J by 5 bases, and 19 bases separated the two germline ends.

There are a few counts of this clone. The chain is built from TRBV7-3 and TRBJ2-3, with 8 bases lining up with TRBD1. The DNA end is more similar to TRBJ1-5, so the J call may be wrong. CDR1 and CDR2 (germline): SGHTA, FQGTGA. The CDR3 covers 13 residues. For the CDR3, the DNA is TGTGCCAGCAGCTCGCAGGGGGCGGATACGCAGCATTTT. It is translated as CASSSQGADTQHF.

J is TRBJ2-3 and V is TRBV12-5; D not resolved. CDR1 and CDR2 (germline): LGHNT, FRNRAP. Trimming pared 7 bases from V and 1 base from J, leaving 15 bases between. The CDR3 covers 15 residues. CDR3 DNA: TGTGCTAGTGCGGAAGGTGCGGTGGGCACAGATACGCAGTATTTT. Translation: CASAEGAVGTDTQYF.

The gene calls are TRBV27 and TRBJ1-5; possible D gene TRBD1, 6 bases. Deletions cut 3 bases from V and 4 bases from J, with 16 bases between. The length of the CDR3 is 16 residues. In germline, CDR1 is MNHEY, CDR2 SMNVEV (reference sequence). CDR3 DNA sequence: TGTGCCAGCAGTTTGTTAGGGGGACATTTAAATCAGCCCCAGCATTTT. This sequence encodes CASSLLGGHLNQPQHF.

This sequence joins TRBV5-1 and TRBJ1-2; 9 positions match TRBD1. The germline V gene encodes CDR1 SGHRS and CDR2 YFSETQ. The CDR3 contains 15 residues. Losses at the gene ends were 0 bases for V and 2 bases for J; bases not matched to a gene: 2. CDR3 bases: TGCGCCAGCAGCTTGGAGGACAGGGGAAACTATGGCTACACCTTC. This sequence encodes CASSLEDRGNYGYTF. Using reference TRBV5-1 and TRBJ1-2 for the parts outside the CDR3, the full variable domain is KAGVTQTPRYLIKTRGQQVTLSCSPISGHRSVSWYQQTPGQGLQFLFEYFSETQRNKGNFPGRFSGRQFSNSRSEMNVSTLELGDSALYLCASSLEDRGNYGYTFGSGTRLTVV.

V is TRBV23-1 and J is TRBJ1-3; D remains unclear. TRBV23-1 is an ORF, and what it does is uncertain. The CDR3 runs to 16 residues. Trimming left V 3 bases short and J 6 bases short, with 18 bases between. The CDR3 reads CASSHGRRLGENTIYF. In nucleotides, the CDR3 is TGCGCCAGCAGTCACGGGAGGCGGCTAGGCGAAAACACCATATATTTT.

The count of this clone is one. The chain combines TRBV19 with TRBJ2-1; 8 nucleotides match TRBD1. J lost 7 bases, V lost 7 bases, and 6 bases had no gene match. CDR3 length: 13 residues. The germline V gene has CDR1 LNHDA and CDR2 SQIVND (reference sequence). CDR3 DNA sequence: TGTGCCAGTACAAGGACAGGGTTGAATGAGCAGTTCTTC. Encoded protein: CASTRTGLNEQFF. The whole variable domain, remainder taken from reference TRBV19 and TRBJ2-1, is DGGITQSPKYLFRKEGQNVTLSCEQNLNHDAMYWYRQDPGQGLRLIYYSQIVNDFQKGDIAEGYSVSREKKESFPLTVTSAQKNPTAFYLCASTRTGLNEQFFGPGTRLTVL.

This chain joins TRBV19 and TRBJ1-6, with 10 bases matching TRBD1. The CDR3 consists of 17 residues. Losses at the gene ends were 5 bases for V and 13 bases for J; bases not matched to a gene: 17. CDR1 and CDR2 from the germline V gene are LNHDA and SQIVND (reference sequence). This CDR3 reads CASSPLAGTGARGPLHF. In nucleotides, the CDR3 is TGTGCCAGTAGTCCGTTGGCCGGGACAGGGGCCCGCGGGCCCCTCCACTTT. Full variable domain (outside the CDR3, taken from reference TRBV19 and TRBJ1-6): DGGITQSPKYLFRKEGQNVTLSCEQNLNHDAMYWYRQDPGQGLRLIYYSQIVNDFQKGDIAEGYSVSREKKESFPLTVTSAQKNPTAFYLCASSPLAGTGARGPLHFGNGTRLTVT.

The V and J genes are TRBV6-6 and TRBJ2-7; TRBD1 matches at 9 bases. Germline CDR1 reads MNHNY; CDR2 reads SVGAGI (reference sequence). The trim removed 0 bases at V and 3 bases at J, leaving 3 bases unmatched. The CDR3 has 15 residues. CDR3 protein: CASSYSGQGIYEQYF. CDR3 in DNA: TGTGCCAGCAGTTACTCCGGACAGGGGATCTACGAGCAGTACTTC.

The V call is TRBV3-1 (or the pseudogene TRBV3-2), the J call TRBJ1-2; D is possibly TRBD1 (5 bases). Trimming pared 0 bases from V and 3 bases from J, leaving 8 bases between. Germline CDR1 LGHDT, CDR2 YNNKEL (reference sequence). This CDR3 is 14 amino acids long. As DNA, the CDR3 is TGTGCCAGCAGCCAAGACAGGGTCGACTATGGCTACACCTTC. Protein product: CASSQDRVDYGYTF.

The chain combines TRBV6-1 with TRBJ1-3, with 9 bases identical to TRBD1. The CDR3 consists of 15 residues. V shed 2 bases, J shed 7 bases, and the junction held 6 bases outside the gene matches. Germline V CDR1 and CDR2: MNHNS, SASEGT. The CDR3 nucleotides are TGTGCCAGCAGTGAACATCGGACAGGGGCGAACACCATATATTTT. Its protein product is CASSEHRTGANTIYF.

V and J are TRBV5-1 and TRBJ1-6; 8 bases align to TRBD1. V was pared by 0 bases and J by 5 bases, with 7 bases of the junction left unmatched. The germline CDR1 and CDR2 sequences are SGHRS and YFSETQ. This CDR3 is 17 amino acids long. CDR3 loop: CASSLAGGWFDNSPLHF. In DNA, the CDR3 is TGCGCCAGCAGCTTGGCAGGGGGCTGGTTCGATAATTCACCCCTCCACTTT.

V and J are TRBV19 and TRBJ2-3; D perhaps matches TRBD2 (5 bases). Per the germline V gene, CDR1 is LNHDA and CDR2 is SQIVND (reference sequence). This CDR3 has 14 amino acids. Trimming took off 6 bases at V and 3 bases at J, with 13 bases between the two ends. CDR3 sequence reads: CASRTGSATDTQYF. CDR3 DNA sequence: TGTGCCAGTAGGACGGGGTCTGCGACAGATACGCAGTATTTT.

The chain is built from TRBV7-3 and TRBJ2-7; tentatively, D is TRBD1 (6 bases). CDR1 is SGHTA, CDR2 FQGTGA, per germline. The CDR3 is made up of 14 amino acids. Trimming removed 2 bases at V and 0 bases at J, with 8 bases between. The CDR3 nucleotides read TGTGCCAGCAGCTTACCGGACAGCTCCTACGAGCAGTACTTC. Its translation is CASSLPDSSYEQYF.

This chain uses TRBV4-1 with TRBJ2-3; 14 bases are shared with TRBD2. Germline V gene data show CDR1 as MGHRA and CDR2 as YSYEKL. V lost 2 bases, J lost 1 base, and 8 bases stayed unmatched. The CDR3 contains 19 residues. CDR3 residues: CASSQRTSGGSFGTDTQYF. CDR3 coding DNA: TGCGCCAGCAGCCAACGGACTAGCGGGGGGTCATTCGGCACAGATACGCAGTATTTT.

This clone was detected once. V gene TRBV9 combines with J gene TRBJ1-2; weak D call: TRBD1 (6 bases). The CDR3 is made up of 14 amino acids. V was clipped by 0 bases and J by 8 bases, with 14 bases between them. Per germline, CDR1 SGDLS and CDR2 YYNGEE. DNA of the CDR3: TGTGCCAGCAGCGTAGGGACAGCTTTTCACGGCTACACCTTC. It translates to CASSVGTAFHGYTF.

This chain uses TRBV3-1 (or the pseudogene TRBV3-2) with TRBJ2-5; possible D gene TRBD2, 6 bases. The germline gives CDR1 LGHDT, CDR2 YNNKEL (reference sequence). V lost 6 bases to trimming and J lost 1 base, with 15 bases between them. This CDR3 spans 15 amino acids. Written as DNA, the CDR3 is TGTGCCAGCAGGTCTTTTATGGGGGGCCAAGAGACCCAGTACTTC. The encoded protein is CASRSFMGGQETQYF.

The CDR3 is CASSSRVTGLSYEQYF. Here the CDR3 DNA reads TGTGCCAGCAGCTCTCGGGTGACAGGATTATCATACGAGCAGTACTTC. The V call is TRBV5-4, the J call TRBJ2-7, with TRBD1 as a possible D gene (6 bases). The CDR3 is 16 amino acids. From germline, CDR1 is SGHNT and CDR2 YYREEE (reference sequence). Trimming took 3 bases from V and 4 from J, leaving 20 bases between them.

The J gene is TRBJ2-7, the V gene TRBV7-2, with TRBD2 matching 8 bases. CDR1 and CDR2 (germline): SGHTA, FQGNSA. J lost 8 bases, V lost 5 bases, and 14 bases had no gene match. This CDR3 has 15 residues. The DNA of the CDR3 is TGTGCCAGCAGCCCCGGCGCGGGGGGCGCTGGGAAGCAGTACTTC. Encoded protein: CASSPGAGGAGKQYF.

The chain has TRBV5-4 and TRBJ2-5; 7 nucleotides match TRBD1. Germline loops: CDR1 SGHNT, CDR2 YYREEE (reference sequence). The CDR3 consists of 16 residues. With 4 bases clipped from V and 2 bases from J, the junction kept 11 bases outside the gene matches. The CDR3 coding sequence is TGTGCCAGCAGCAGACGGACAGGTCGGGAACAAGAGACCCAGTACTTC. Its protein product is CASSRRTGREQETQYF.